In its sample, the clone carrying this TCR beta chain was seen once. What it binds is not known. The sample comes from a study of graft-versus-host responses after intestinal transplantation. Background on the study: Every recipient had anti-thymocyte globulin induction and 2 to 4 years of tacrolimus plus steroids.

The CDR3 covers 14 residues. From germline, CDR1 is SGHDT and CDR2 YYEEEE. The germline V and J ends were trimmed by 0 bases and 4 bases, with 10 bases remaining between them. The assay was immunoSEQ multiplex PCR, and TCRdb's table has in-frame clones only and misses some. Among over 80,000 clones, roughly 91% were seen once, and the ten largest hold around 0.2%. Notes on the study in general: Allografts carried high graft-versus-host to host-versus-graft clonal ratios in patients having graft-donor T cell macrochimerism.

This chain uses TRBV5-6 with TRBJ2-5, with a tentative D call TRBD1 (6 bases). This clonotype was sampled from a human donor who was the organ donor for an intestinal transplant. Sample: unstimulated CD4+ T cells sorted from spleen or lymph node cells, taken before transplant. This CDR3 is CASSLAGRGETQYF. CDR3 sequence (DNA): TGTGCCAGCAGCTTGGCGGGCAGGGGAGAGACCCAGTACTTC.